This T cell receptor (beta chain) was obtained from a study of cytomegalovirus exposure and HLA in healthy donors listed by TCRdb under 2017. For the study in its entirety: According to a later analysis, one platform produced both the 120 validation repertoires and the 550 to 800 repertoires of the first cohort. The study aimed to test whether cataloging public T cell receptors could reveal signatures of past pathogen exposure. In addition to the first cohort of 666 subjects, a separate validation cohort of under 150 different subjects was used. To predict cytomegalovirus infection status, the study brought together high-throughput TCR immunosequencing, statistical association of individual TCRs with disease status, and machine learning. Broader findings and caveats from the paper: In the study, some 160 TCR beta chains were listed as associated with cytomegalovirus. All 120 or so repertoires were used to score co-occurrence in the validation cohort in a later analysis, because that analysis had no HLA typing for the cohort. Across donors, most TCR sequences were observed very rarely, whereas some public TCRs were present in many individuals. The authors suggested that the approach could potentially be generalized to other disease states and immunological phenotypes. A few of the identified cytomegalovirus-associated TCR beta chains were confirmed in vitro to be specific for cytomegalovirus antigens. The classifier was reported to diagnose cytomegalovirus status with high specificity and sensitivity in both the original cohort and the validation cohort. In a later analysis, TCRs clustered in the first cohort were found to also tend to co-occur in the approximately 110 validation repertoires, with 90% to 95% of cluster scores above 0.

The protocol used for the library was the immunoSEQ multiplex PCR assay. From the authors' description of their analysis: A statistical classification framework was built for diagnosing cytomegalovirus status from the catalog of TCR beta chain sequences. TCRdb took over this immuneACCESS table, retaining in-frame rearrangements with V and J assigned. Such tables are incomplete; in checked studies, under half of the missing clones stem from an unresolved V gene, and the remainder is unexplained. D and trimming come from the DNA, and the V and J calls and clone size come from that table. The table for this sample lists about 130,000 clones; 88% of them were counted only once. The top ten clonotypes cover 1.4% of the sample. Donors formed part of the validation cohort, which comprised some 120 subjects and was distinct from the first cohort of some 700 subjects. Regarding this clone: Its cognate antigen has yet to be identified. No much larger clone exists at a distance of one base, and base qualities are not known.

Sequences were obtained from PBMCs. This clonotype originated in a man aged 30 to 45 in good health and CMV-seronegative.

The CDR3 reads CASSSRQGGDVLTF. In nucleotide form, the sequence is TGTGCCAGCAGCTCCCGACAGGGGGGGGACGTCCTGACTTTC. This receptor chain uses TRBV7-3 and TRBJ2-6, with 9 bases in between that match TRBD1. Reading the germline V gene gives CDR1 SGHTA and CDR2 FQGTGA. Germline trimming amounts to 4 bases on V and 11 bases on J, with 6 as the count of junction bases outside the gene matches. CDR3 length: 14 amino acids, cysteine to phenylalanine. The read is trimmed to its CDR3 DNA, 42 bases read in frame from base 1. Full variable domain (CDR3 extended with the reference TRBV7-3 and TRBJ2-6 proteins): GAGVSQTPSNKVTEKGKYVELRCDPISGHTALYWYRQSLGQGPEFLIYFQGTGAADDSGLPNDRFFAVRPEGSVSTLKIQRTERGDSAVYLCASSSRQGGDVLTFGAGSRLTVL.